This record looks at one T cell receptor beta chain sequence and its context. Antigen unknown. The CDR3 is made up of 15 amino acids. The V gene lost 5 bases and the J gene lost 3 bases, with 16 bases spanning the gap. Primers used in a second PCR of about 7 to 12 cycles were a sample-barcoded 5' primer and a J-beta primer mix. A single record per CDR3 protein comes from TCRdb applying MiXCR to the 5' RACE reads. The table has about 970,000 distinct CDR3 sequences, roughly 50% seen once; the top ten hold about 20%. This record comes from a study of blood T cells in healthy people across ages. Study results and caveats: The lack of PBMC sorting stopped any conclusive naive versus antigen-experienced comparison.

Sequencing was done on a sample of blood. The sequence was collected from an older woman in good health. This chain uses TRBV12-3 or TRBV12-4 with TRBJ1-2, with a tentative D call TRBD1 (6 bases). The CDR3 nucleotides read TGTGCCAGCAGTCATGGACAGCTCGCGGACTATGGCTACACCTTC. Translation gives CASSHGQLADYGYTF.